This is a list of T cell receptor beta chains from one sample in a study of T cells in Graves' hyperthyroidism and ophthalmopathy. TCRdb reprocessed the multiplex PCR reads with MiXCR, giving one entry per CDR3 protein. The sample shows around 350,000 distinct CDR3 sequences, about a fifth of them seen only once. Source material: blood. The source is a woman aged 18-35 years with Graves' hyperthyroidism. Both conserved end residues are part of each CDR3. D genes are given only for firm matches. Clone sizes are given selectively: once, few, many, or a class where the clone is expanded.

length | size | J | D | V | CDR3 | DNA
13 | many | TRBJ1-1 | TRBD1 | TRBV12-3/TRBV12-4 | CASTKGQDTEAFF | TGTGCCAGCACTAAAGGACAGGACACTGAAGCTTTCTTT
14 | many | TRBJ1-2 | . | TRBV5-1 | CASSLDVGGHGYTF | TGCGCCAGCAGCTTGGATGTGGGAGGACATGGCTACACCTTC
16 | many | TRBJ1-1 | . | TRBV5-1 | CASSLIPGQLNTEAFF | TGCGCCAGCAGCTTAATTCCGGGACAATTGAACACTGAAGCTTTCTTT
14 | . | TRBJ1-1 | . | TRBV7-8 | CASSPRQPATEAFF | TGTGCCAGCAGCCCGAGACAGCCGGCCACTGAAGCTTTCTTT
13 | . | TRBJ1-1 | . | TRBV6-2/TRBV6-3 | CASSYTLNTEAFF | TGTGCCAGCAGTTACACCCTGAACACTGAAGCTTTCTTT
16 | many | TRBJ1-5 | . | TRBV27 | CASSFYIRGSNQPQHF | TGTGCCAGCAGTTTTTATATTCGGGGATCCAATCAGCCCCAGCATTTT
17 | many | TRBJ2-7 | . | TRBV6-5 | CASSYPGYTGRSYEQYF | TGTGCCAGCAGTTACCCGGGGTATACGGGGAGGTCCTACGAGCAGTACTTC
14 | few | TRBJ2-6 | . | TRBV12-3/TRBV12-4 | CASTNRAGANVLTF | TGTGCCAGCACAAACAGGGCCGGGGCCAACGTCCTGACTTTC
16 | many | TRBJ2-3 | . | TRBV6-5 | CASSYGREFRTDTQYF | TGTGCCAGCAGTTACGGCAGGGAATTTCGGACAGATACGCAGTATTTT
14 | many | TRBJ2-3 | TRBD1 | TRBV24-1 | CATKEQGSTDTQYF | TGTGCCACCAAGGAACAGGGGAGCACAGATACGCAGTATTTT
14 | few | TRBJ1-1 | . | TRBV29-1 | CSVVIQGGNTEAFF | TGCAGCGTTGTAATACAGGGCGGGAACACTGAAGCTTTCTTT
17 | many | TRBJ2-2 | TRBD2 | TRBV10-2 | CASRQGLAGGGTGELFF | TGCGCCAGCAGACAGGGACTAGCGGGGGGCGGTACCGGGGAGCTGTTTTTT
15 | many | TRBJ1-5 | . | TRBV10-1 | CASSESGQSNQPQHF | TGCGCCAGCAGTGAGAGTGGGCAGTCAAATCAGCCCCAGCATTTT
15 | many | TRBJ1-5 | TRBD1 | TRBV6-5 | CASSSIQGARQPQHF | TGTGCCAGCAGTTCGATACAGGGGGCGAGGCAGCCCCAGCATTTT
16 | few | TRBJ2-4 | TRBD2 | TRBV6-2/TRBV6-3 | CASSYSLAGAKNIQYF | TGTGCCAGCAGTTACTCCCTAGCGGGAGCCAAAAACATTCAGTACTTC
15 | many | TRBJ2-6 | . | TRBV27 | CASSFLDSGANVLTF | TGTGCCAGCAGTTTCTTAGACTCTGGGGCCAACGTCCTGACTTTC
12 | . | TRBJ2-5 | . | TRBV15 | CATSGGRETQYF | TGTGCCACCAGCGGGGGTCGGGAGACCCAGTACTTC
15 | many | TRBJ2-7 | . | TRBV7-3 | CASSLLAGEVHEQYF | TGTGCCAGCAGCTTACTAGCAGGGGAGGTACACGAGCAGTACTTC
15 | many | TRBJ1-5 | TRBD1 | TRBV6-1 | CASSPGTGRYQPQHF | TGTGCCAGCAGTCCTGGGACAGGTCGATATCAGCCCCAGCATTTT
15 | many | TRBJ2-2 | . | TRBV6-5 | CASSTSDWARGELFF | TGTGCCAGCAGTACCTCGGACTGGGCCCGCGGGGAGCTGTTTTTT
11 | many | TRBJ1-2 | . | TRBV20-1 | CSATGNYGYTF | TGCAGTGCTACGGGGAACTATGGCTACACCTTC
15 | . | TRBJ1-2 | . | TRBV6-5 | CASSYSEGSVYGYTF | TGTGCCAGCAGTTACTCAGAGGGTTCGGTCTATGGCTACACCTTC
13 | many | TRBJ2-5 | TRBD1 | TRBV12-3/TRBV12-4 | CASSIQGAETQYF | TGTGCCAGCAGTATACAGGGGGCAGAGACCCAGTACTTC
15 | . | TRBJ2-7 | . | TRBV27 | CASSSPGLTRDEQYF | TGTGCCAGCAGTTCCCCGGGACTTACCCGGGACGAGCAGTACTTC
15 | many | TRBJ1-2 | . | TRBV6-1 | CASSERGQRRRGYTF | TGTGCCAGCAGTGAACGGGGGCAACGACGTCGGGGCTACACCTTC
16 | many | TRBJ2-5 | . | TRBV6-5 | CASSYPPGPRWETQYF | TGTGCCAGCAGTTACCCCCCGGGGCCCCGGTGGGAGACCCAGTACTTC
15 | many | TRBJ1-1 | . | TRBV20-1 | CSARDVFGGNTEAFF | TGCAGTGCTAGAGATGTATTCGGGGGTAATACTGAAGCTTTCTTT